This is a list of T cell receptor beta chains from one sample in a study of cytomegalovirus exposure and HLA in healthy donors. Repertoires were generated with immunoSEQ multiplex PCR, while TCRdb's copy carries only in-frame clones and drops some. The sample table sets out 150,000 to 250,000 clones. The material sequenced was PBMCs. The receptors stem from a boy younger than 18 in good health and CMV-seronegative. Both conserved end residues are part of each CDR3. Fields, in order: D gene, V gene, J gene, CDR3 protein, CDR3 DNA. A D gene is named only where the DNA matches it firmly.

d_gene: TRBD2; v_gene: TRBV27; j_gene: TRBJ2-1; CDR3aa: CASSLGGTRNEQFF; CDR3nt: TGTGCCAGCAGTTTAGGTGGGACTAGAAATGAGCAGTTCTTC
d_gene: -; v_gene: TRBV6-5; j_gene: TRBJ2-7; CDR3aa: CASSPSGKRAEQYF; CDR3nt: TGTGCCAGCAGTCCCTCGGGGAAACGGGCCGAGCAGTACTTC
d_gene: TRBD2; v_gene: TRBV5-1; j_gene: TRBJ2-2; CDR3aa: CASSPNVGGAAGELFF; CDR3nt: TGCGCCAGCAGCCCCAATGTCGGGGGGGCCGCCGGGGAGCTGTTTTTT
d_gene: -; v_gene: TRBV28; j_gene: TRBJ2-1; CDR3aa: CASSFSSGDPDNEQFF; CDR3nt: TGTGCCAGCAGTTTTTCGTCGGGGGACCCCGACAATGAGCAGTTCTTC
d_gene: -; v_gene: TRBV4-3; j_gene: TRBJ1-2; CDR3aa: CASSQDRVQGYYGYTF; CDR3nt: TGCGCCAGCAGCCAAGACCGAGTACAGGGTTACTATGGCTACACCTTC
d_gene: TRBD2; v_gene: TRBV7-2; j_gene: TRBJ2-7; CDR3aa: CASSLLLDGLGSEEQYF; CDR3nt: TGTGCCAGCAGCCTCCTACTCGACGGACTAGGCTCAGAGGAGCAGTACTTC
d_gene: TRBD2; v_gene: TRBV27; j_gene: TRBJ2-1; CDR3aa: CASSDLAGGPTNEQFF; CDR3nt: TGTGCCAGCAGTGACTTAGCGGGGGGGCCGACGAATGAGCAGTTCTTC
d_gene: -; v_gene: TRBV28; j_gene: TRBJ1-6; CDR3aa: CATQTISPLHF; CDR3nt: TGTGCCACCCAGACTATCTCACCCCTCCACTTT
d_gene: -; v_gene: TRBV7-9; j_gene: TRBJ2-1; CDR3aa: CASVLVSSYNEQFF; CDR3nt: TGTGCCAGCGTACTAGTGAGCTCCTACAATGAGCAGTTCTTC
d_gene: -; v_gene: TRBV14; j_gene: TRBJ1-1; CDR3aa: CASSQDRGTEAFF; CDR3nt: TGTGCCAGCAGCCAAGATAGGGGGACTGAAGCTTTCTTT
d_gene: -; v_gene: TRBV19; j_gene: TRBJ2-7; CDR3aa: CASHGPPGYEQYF; CDR3nt: TGTGCCAGTCATGGGCCCCCGGGGTACGAGCAGTACTTC
d_gene: TRBD2; v_gene: TRBV5-4; j_gene: TRBJ2-7; CDR3aa: CASSFGGTGDEQYF; CDR3nt: TGTGCCAGCAGCTTCGGGGGGACGGGTGACGAGCAGTACTTC
d_gene: TRBD1; v_gene: TRBV27; j_gene: TRBJ1-1; CDR3aa: CASSLQGSWTEAFF; CDR3nt: TGTGCCAGCAGTCTACAGGGGAGTTGGACTGAAGCTTTCTTT
d_gene: TRBD2; v_gene: TRBV11-2; j_gene: TRBJ2-5; CDR3aa: CASRFGGGETQYF; CDR3nt: TGTGCCAGCAGGTTCGGGGGGGGAGAGACCCAGTACTTC
d_gene: TRBD2; v_gene: TRBV27; j_gene: TRBJ2-7; CDR3aa: CASSWTRSYEQYF; CDR3nt: TGTGCCAGCAGTTGGACTAGATCCTACGAGCAGTACTTC
d_gene: TRBD2; v_gene: TRBV19; j_gene: TRBJ2-1; CDR3aa: CASSGGGTSGGAFHNEQFF; CDR3nt: TGTGCCAGTAGTGGAGGGGGTACTAGCGGGGGGGCTTTTCACAATGAGCAGTTCTTC
d_gene: TRBD1; v_gene: TRBV30; j_gene: TRBJ1-2; CDR3aa: CAWRVTGTGIAGYTF; CDR3nt: TGTGCCTGGAGGGTAACAGGGACAGGGATCGCTGGCTACACCTTC
d_gene: -; v_gene: TRBV19; j_gene: TRBJ2-2; CDR3aa: CASTSGNTGELFF; CDR3nt: TGTGCCAGTACGAGCGGGAACACCGGGGAGCTGTTTTTT
d_gene: -; v_gene: TRBV5-1; j_gene: TRBJ2-5; CDR3aa: CASSSQETQYF; CDR3nt: TGCGCCAGCAGCTCTCAAGAGACCCAGTACTTC
d_gene: TRBD1; v_gene: TRBV25-1; j_gene: TRBJ1-2; CDR3aa: CASRGNGVSQGNYGYTF; CDR3nt: TGTGCCAGCAGGGGCAACGGGGTCTCACAGGGGAACTATGGCTACACCTTC
d_gene: TRBD1; v_gene: TRBV12-5; j_gene: TRBJ1-2; CDR3aa: CASGPLDRPYGYTF; CDR3nt: TGTGCTAGTGGCCCCCTGGACAGGCCCTATGGCTACACCTTC
d_gene: -; v_gene: TRBV12-5; j_gene: TRBJ2-7; CDR3aa: CASRKTGSSYEQYF; CDR3nt: TGTGCTAGTCGAAAAACAGGCAGCTCCTACGAGCAGTACTTC
d_gene: -; v_gene: TRBV7-2; j_gene: TRBJ1-6; CDR3aa: CASSSSLDSPLHF; CDR3nt: TGTGCCAGCAGCTCATCATTAGACTCGCCCCTCCACTTT
d_gene: -; v_gene: TRBV5-1; j_gene: TRBJ1-1; CDR3aa: CASQGNTEAFF; CDR3nt: TGCGCCAGTCAGGGGAACACTGAAGCTTTCTTT
d_gene: -; v_gene: TRBV9; j_gene: TRBJ1-2; CDR3aa: CASSARGNYGYTF; CDR3nt: TGTGCCAGCAGCGCCAGGGGAAACTATGGCTACACCTTC
d_gene: -; v_gene: TRBV29-1; j_gene: TRBJ1-2; CDR3aa: CSVAAGDNYGYTF; CDR3nt: TGCAGCGTTGCGGCAGGCGATAACTATGGCTACACCTTC
d_gene: -; v_gene: TRBV28; j_gene: TRBJ1-2; CDR3aa: CASSSIGYTF; CDR3nt: TGTGCCAGCAGTTCAATCGGCTACACCTTC
d_gene: TRBD2; v_gene: TRBV19; j_gene: TRBJ2-7; CDR3aa: CASSWSSGDSYEQYF; CDR3nt: TGTGCCAGTAGTTGGTCTAGCGGGGACTCCTACGAGCAGTACTTC
d_gene: TRBD1; v_gene: TRBV2; j_gene: TRBJ2-2; CDR3aa: CASTKTGLNTGELFF; CDR3nt: TGTGCCAGCACCAAGACAGGGTTAAACACCGGGGAGCTGTTTTTT